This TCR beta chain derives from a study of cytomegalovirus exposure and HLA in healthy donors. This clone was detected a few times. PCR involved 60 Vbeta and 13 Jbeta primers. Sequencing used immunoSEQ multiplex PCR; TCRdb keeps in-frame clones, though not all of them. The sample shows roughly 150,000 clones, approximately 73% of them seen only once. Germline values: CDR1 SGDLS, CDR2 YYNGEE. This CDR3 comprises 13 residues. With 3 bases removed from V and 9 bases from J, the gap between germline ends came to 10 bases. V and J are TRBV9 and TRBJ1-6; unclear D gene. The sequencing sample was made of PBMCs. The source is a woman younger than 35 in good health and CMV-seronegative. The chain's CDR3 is CASSASGFSPLHF. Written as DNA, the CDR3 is TGTGCCAGCAGCGCGTCGGGGTTTTCACCCCTCCACTTT.